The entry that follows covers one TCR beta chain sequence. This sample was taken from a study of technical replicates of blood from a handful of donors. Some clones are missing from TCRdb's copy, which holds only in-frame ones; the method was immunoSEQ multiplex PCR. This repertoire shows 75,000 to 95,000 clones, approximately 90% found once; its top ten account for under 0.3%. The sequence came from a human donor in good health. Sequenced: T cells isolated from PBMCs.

The CDR3 coding sequence is TGTGCCAGCAGTAACTTTTACAGGGCCGGAGACTATGGCTACACCTTC. Encoded protein: CASSNFYRAGDYGYTF. This sequence joins TRBV6-5 and TRBJ1-2; D is possibly TRBD1 (6 bases). Deletions cut 5 bases from V and 3 bases from J, with 19 bases between. The CDR3 totals 16 residues. The V gene's germline CDR1 is MNHEY and CDR2 SVGAGI.